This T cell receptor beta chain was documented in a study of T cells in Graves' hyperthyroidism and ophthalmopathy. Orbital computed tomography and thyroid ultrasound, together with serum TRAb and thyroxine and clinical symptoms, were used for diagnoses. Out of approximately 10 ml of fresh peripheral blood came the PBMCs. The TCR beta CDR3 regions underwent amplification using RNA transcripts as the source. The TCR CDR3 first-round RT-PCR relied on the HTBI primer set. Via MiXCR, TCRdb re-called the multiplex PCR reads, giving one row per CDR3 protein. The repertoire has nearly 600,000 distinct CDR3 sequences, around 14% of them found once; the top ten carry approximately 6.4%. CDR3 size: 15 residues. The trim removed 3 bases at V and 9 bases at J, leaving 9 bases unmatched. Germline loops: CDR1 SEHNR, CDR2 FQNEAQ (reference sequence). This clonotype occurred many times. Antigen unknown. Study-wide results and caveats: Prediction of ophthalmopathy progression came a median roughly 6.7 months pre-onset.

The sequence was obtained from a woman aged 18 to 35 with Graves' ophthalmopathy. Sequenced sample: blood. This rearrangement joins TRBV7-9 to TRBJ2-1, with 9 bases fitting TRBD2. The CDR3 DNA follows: TGTGCCAGCAGCTTGATGCGGGAGGGTCGCAGTGAGCAGTTCTTC. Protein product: CASSLMREGRSEQFF.